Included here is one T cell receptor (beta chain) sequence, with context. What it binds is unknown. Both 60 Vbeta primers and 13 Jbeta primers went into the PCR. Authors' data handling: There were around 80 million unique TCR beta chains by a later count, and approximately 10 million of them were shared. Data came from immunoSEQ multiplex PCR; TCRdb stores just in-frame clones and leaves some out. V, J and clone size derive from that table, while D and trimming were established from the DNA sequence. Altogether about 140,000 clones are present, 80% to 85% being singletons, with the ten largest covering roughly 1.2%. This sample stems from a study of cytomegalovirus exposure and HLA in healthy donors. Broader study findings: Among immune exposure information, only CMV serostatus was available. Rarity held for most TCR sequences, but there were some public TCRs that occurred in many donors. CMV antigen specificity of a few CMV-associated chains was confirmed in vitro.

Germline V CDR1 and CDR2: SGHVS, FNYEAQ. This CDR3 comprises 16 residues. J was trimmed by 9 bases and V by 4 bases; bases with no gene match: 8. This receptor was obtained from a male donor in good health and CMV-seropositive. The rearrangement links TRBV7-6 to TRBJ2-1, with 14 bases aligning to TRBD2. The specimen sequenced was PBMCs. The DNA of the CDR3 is TGTGCCAGCAGCTCGGGACTAGCGGGAGTCCCGTCTGAGCAGTTCTTC. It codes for CASSSGLAGVPSEQFF.